The 5 T cell receptor beta chains in this list originate from one sample, sequenced in a study of OX40 agonist ivuxolimab in advanced cancers. Produced via immunoSEQ multiplex PCR; TCRdb's table is partial and in-frame only. The sample lists about 68,000 clones, 65% to 90% occurring once. Sequenced material: CD4+ or CD8+ T cells sorted from blood, taken in a trial of the OX40 agonist ivuxolimab. Every receptor here comes from an adult with an advanced solid tumor such as melanoma, head and neck, liver or kidney cancer.

The genes are TRBV18 and TRBJ2-7; D gene uncertain. The CDR3 consists of 14 residues. Germline assignment: CDR1 KGHSH and CDR2 LQKENI. Trimming shortened V by 5 bases and J by 2 bases, and 13 bases separated the two germline ends. CDR3 in amino acids: CASSKETNAYEQYF. The CDR3 coding sequence is TGTGCCAGCTCAAAGGAGACAAACGCCTACGAGCAGTACTTC.

The rearrangement links TRBV28 to TRBJ2-7; 10 bases line up with TRBD2. V trimming: 6 bases; J trimming: 4 bases; junction bases outside the gene matches: 9. Germline CDR1 is MDHEN and CDR2 is SYDVKM. The CDR3 is 15 residues long. CDR3 nucleotide sequence: TGTGCCAGCAGGCGAGGTGGGACTAGCGTTTACGAGCAGTACTTC. This gives the protein CASRRGGTSVYEQYF. The full variable domain, completed using reference TRBV28 and TRBJ2-7, is DVKVTQSSRYLVKRTGEKVFLECVQDMDHENMFWYRQDPGLGLRLIYFSYDVKMKEKGDIPEGYSVSREKKERFSLILESASTNQTSMYLCASRRGGTSVYEQYFGPGTRLTVT.

V gene TRBV5-1 combines with J gene TRBJ2-7; D remains ambiguous. Trimming removed 4 bases from V and 1 base from J, with 9 bases in between. The CDR3 covers 13 residues. CDR1 and CDR2 (germline): SGHRS, YFSETQ. CDR3 region: CASSVGSSYEQYF. In DNA form, the CDR3 reads TGCGCCAGCAGCGTCGGTAGTTCCTACGAGCAGTACTTC.

The V gene is TRBV28, the J gene TRBJ2-7; possible D gene TRBD1, 6 bases. V lost 3 bases to trimming and J lost 3 bases, with 12 bases between them. The CDR3 is made up of 14 amino acids. Germline values: CDR1 MDHEN, CDR2 SYDVKM. The CDR3 nucleotides read TGTGCCAGCAGTTTTTGGGACAAGATCTACGAGCAGTACTTC. It yields the protein CASSFWDKIYEQYF.

The chain has TRBV19 and TRBJ2-5; D uncertain. The CDR3 runs 11 residues. Trimming removed 6 bases from V and 1 base from J, with 3 bases in between. Germline loops: CDR1 LNHDA, CDR2 SQIVND (reference sequence). For the CDR3, the DNA is TGTGCCAGTAGGGCCCAAGAGACCCAGTACTTC. Its protein product is CASRAQETQYF.